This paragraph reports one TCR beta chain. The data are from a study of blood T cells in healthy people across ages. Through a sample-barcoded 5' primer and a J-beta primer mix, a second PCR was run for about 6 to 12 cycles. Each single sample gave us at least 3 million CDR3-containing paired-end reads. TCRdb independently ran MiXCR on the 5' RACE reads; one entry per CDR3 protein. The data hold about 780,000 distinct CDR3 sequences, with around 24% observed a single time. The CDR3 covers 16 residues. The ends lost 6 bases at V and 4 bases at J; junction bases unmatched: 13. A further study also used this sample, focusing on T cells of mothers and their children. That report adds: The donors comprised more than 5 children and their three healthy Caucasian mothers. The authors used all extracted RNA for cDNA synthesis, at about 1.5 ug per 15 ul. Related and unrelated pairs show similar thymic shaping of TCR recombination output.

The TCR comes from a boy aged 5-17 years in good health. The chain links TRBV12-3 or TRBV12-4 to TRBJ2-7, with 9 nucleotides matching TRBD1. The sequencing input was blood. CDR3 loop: CASSPGLDRGKYEQYF. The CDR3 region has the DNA TGTGCCAGCAGCCCTGGATTAGACAGGGGGAAGTACGAGCAGTACTTC.